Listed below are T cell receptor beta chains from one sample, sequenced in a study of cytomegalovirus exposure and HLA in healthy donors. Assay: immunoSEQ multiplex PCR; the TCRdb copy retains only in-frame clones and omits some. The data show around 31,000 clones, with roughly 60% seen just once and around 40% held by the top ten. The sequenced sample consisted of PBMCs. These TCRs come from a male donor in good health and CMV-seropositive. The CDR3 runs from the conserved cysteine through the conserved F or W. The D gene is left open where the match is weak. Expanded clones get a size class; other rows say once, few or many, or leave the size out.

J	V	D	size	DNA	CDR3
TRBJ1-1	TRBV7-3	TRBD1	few	TGTGCCAGCAGCCAAGGGTTCGGGACAGATGAAGCTTTCTTT	CASSQGFGTDEAFF
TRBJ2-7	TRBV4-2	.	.	TGTGCCAGCAGCCGGAGGGAAGACATCCCCAGGGTCGAGCAGTACTTC	CASSRREDIPRVEQYF
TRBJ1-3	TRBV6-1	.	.	TGTGCCAGCAGTGGCGAGCCAGGGGACGGGGGAAACACCATATATTTT	CASSGEPGDGGNTIYF
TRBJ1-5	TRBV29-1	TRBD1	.	TGCAGCGTGAGGGGACAGGGGGCCAATCAGCCCCAGCATTTT	CSVRGQGANQPQHF
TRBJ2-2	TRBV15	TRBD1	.	TGTGCCACCAGCAGAGTCTTTTATCAGGGGGCTCAGGGTGGTACCGGGGAGCTGTTTTTT	CATSRVFYQGAQGGTGELFF
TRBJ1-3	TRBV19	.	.	TGTGCCAGTAGTGATCGAGGCTCCGGAAACACCATATATTTT	CASSDRGSGNTIYF
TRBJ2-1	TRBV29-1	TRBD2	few	TGCAGCGTTGAAGGGACTAGCCCTCTCAATGAGCAGTTCTTC	CSVEGTSPLNEQFF
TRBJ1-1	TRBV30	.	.	TGTGCCTGGAGTGTACTCGGCAGGGCGGAGGGGACTGAAGCTTTCTTT	CAWSVLGRAEGTEAFF
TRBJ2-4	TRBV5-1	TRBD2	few	TGCGCCAGCACCTGGCCCTCTCGTAGCGCGGGAGTAGCCAAAAACATTCAGTACTTC	CASTWPSRSAGVAKNIQYF
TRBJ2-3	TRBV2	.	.	TGTGCCAGCCCAGGAGACCCGGAGGGAGACTCCGGAAATACGCAGTATTTT	CASPGDPEGDSGNTQYF
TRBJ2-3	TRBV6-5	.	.	TGTGCCAGCAGTTACTCGGGGACTAGCACAGATACGCAGTATTTT	CASSYSGTSTDTQYF
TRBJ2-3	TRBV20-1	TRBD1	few	TGCAGTGCTAGTTCCGGGACAGGGGGGTATTTT	CSASSGTGGYF
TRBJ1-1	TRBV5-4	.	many	TGTGCCAGCAGCCCAACTCTCTCACCCGAGGGTTTCTTT	CASSPTLSPEGFF
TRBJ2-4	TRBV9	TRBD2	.	TGTGCCAGCAGCTTTGAGACTAGCGGGAGAGGCAAAAACATTCAGTACTTC	CASSFETSGRGKNIQYF
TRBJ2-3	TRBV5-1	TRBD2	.	TGCGCCAGCAGAATCGGAACCGGGACTAGCGGTACAGATACGCAGTATTTT	CASRIGTGTSGTDTQYF
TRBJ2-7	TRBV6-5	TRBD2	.	TGTGCCAGCAGGGCCCCCAGCGGGAGCATGAGCGAGCAGTACTTC	CASRAPSGSMSEQYF
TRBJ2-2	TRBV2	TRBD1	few	TGTGCCAGCAACGCCCAGGGGGCAACCGGGGAGCTGTTTTTT	CASNAQGATGELFF
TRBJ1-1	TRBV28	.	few	TGTGCCAGCACCGACAGATACACTGAAGCTTTCTTT	CASTDRYTEAFF
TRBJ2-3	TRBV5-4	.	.	TGTGCCAGCAGCTTGAAATGGGGCACCCCTACAGATACGCAGTATTTT	CASSLKWGTPTDTQYF
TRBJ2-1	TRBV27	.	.	TGTGCCAGCGGGGGCCGGGTCTCAAGTCGGAATGAGCAGTTCTTC	CASGGRVSSRNEQFF
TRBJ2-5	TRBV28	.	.	TGTGCCAGCAGTGTAGTACTTCCCTCCTCCCAAGAGACCCAGTACTTC	CASSVVLPSSQETQYF
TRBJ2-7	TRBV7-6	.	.	TGTGCCAGCAGCAGATATCAAGAGGGTACCTACGAGCAGTACTTC	CASSRYQEGTYEQYF
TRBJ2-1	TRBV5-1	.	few	TGCGCCAGCAGCTTGGGGGTTCGACTAGGAGGCAATGAGCAGTTCTTC	CASSLGVRLGGNEQFF
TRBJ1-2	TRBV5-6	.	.	TGTGCCAGCAGCTTGTCAGGGCTGGCGGATGGCTACACCTTC	CASSLSGLADGYTF
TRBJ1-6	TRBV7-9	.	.	TGTGCCAGCAGCTTAGTCCAGGGAAATTCACCCCTCCACTTT	CASSLVQGNSPLHF
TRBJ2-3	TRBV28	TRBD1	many	TGTGCCAGCAGTTCCGGGACAGGGGACACAGATACGCAGTATTTT	CASSSGTGDTDTQYF
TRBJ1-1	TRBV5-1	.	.	TGCGCCAGCAGCCAGGGGAACACTGAAGCTTTCTTT	CASSQGNTEAFF
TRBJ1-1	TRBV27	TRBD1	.	TGTGCCAGCAGTTCGGGGACAGGGAAAACTGAAGCTTTCTTT	CASSSGTGKTEAFF
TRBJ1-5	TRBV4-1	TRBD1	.	TGCGTCAGCAGCCAAACAACCGGGACAGTGAGTCATCAGCCCCAGCATTTT	CVSSQTTGTVSHQPQHF
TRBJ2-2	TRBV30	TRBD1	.	TGTGCCTGGAGTCCACCGGGACAGGGTGAATCCGGGGAGCTGTTTTTT	CAWSPPGQGESGELFF
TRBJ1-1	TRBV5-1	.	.	TGCGCCAGCAGCCCGCCTCCCGGAGGCACTGAAGCTTTCTTT	CASSPPPGGTEAFF
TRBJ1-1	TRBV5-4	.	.	TGTGCCAGCAGCTTGCTGCAGGGCTCGAACACTGAAGCTTTCTTT	CASSLLQGSNTEAFF
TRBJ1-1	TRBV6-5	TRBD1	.	TGTGCCAGCAGTTTGGGACAGGGATACACTGAAGCTTTCTTT	CASSLGQGYTEAFF
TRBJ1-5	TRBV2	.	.	TGTGCCAGCAGTGATGCGAGCCGCAATCAGCCCCAGCATTTT	CASSDASRNQPQHF
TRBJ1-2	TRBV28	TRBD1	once	TGTGCCAGCCGAGAGGGACAGGGAAACTATGGCTACACCTTC	CASREGQGNYGYTF
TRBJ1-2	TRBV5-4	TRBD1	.	TGTGCCAGCAGCGTTAACAGGGGCCAGAATGGCTACACCTTC	CASSVNRGQNGYTF
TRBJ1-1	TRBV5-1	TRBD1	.	TGCGCCAGCCGCCCTGACAGGGGGCGAACTGAAGCTTTCTTT	CASRPDRGRTEAFF
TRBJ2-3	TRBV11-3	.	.	TGTGCCAGCAGCCCCTCGCGGGGTAGGGGCGGAACGCAGTATTTT	CASSPSRGRGGTQYF
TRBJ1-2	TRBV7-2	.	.	TGTGCCAGCGAACCGACAGGCCTCTTTGGCTACACCTTC	CASEPTGLFGYTF
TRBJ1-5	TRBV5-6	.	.	TGTGCCAGCAGCCGGCAGGCGGGGGTCGGGCCCCAGCATTTT	CASSRQAGVGPQHF
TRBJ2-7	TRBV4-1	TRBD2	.	TGCGCCAGCAGCCAAGATGAGTCGGGACTAGCAGAAAGCTCCTACGAGCAGTACTTC	CASSQDESGLAESSYEQYF
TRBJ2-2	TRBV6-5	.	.	TGTGCCAGCAGTCAAGAGCTAGCGCCCACCGGGGAGCTGTTTTTT	CASSQELAPTGELFF
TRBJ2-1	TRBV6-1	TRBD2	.	TGTGCCAGCAGTGACGGCCTAGCGGGCTCCTACAATGAGCAGTTCTTC	CASSDGLAGSYNEQFF
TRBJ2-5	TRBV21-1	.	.	TGTGCCAGCAGCTACCTGGGACTTAGCGGGGAGACCCAGTACTTC	CASSYLGLSGETQYF
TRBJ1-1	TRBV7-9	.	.	TGTGCCAGCAGCTTCCCCCAAATCCAGAGAGGAGAAGCTTTCTTT	CASSFPQIQRGEAFF
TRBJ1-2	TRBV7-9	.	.	TGTGCCAGCATGGGCAGCAACTATGGCTACACCTTC	CASMGSNYGYTF
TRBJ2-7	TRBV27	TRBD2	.	TGTGCCAGCCGACTAGCGGGAGGCCCCTACGAGCAGTACTTC	CASRLAGGPYEQYF
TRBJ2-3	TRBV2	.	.	TGTGCCACACTGACCCTCGAAGCGGATAGCACAGATACGCAGTATTTT	CATLTLEADSTDTQYF
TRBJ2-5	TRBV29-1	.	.	TGCAGCGTTCTTGGGGCCGGGACCCAGTACTTC	CSVLGAGTQYF
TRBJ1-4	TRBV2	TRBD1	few	TGTGCCAGCAACTCCGGGACAGGGTTTGAAAAACTGTTTTTT	CASNSGTGFEKLFF
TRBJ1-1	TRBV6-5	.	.	TGTGCCAGCAGTGATCGGCCGGGTCTAGAAGCTTTCTTT	CASSDRPGLEAFF
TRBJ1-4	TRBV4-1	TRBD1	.	TGCGCCAGCAGGCCTCAGGGGGCGACTAATGAAAAACTGTTTTTT	CASRPQGATNEKLFF